This T cell receptor beta chain was captured by sequencing in a study of blood T cell repertoires in COVID-19. CDR3 length equals 13 residues. V lost 4 bases to trimming and J lost 3 bases, with 6 bases between them. Germline assignment: CDR1 SNHLY and CDR2 FYNNEI. Only in-frame clones appear in the TCRdb table, and some are missing; sequencing was by immunoSEQ multiplex PCR. The data contain 150,000 to 200,000 clones, roughly nine tenths of them seen just once; the ten biggest clones take up more than 5%. This sequence originates from a human donor in a cohort sampled during active COVID-19. The gene calls are TRBV2 and TRBJ1-4; D is ambiguous. Material for sequencing was peripheral blood. The CDR3 DNA sequence: TGTGCCAGCAGTGCCGAGTCTAATGAAAAACTGTTTTTT. It codes for CASSAESNEKLFF. The complete variable domain, with remaining parts taken from reference TRBV2 and TRBJ1-4, reads EPEVTQTPSHQVTQMGQEVILRCVPISNHLYFYWYRQILGQKVEFLVSFYNNEISEKSEIFDDQFSVERPDGSNFTLKIRSTKLEDSAMYFCASSAESNEKLFFGSGTQLSVL.